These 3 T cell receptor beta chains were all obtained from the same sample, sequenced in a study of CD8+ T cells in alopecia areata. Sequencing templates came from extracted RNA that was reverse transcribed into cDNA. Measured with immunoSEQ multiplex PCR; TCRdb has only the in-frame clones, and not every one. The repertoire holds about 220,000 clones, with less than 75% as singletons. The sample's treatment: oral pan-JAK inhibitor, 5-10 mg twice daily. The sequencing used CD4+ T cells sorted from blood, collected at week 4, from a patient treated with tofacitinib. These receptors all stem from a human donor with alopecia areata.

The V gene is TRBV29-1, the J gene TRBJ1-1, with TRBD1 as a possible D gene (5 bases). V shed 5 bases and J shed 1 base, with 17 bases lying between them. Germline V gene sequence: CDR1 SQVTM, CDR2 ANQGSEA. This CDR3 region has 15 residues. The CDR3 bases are TGCAGCGTTTTACAGGAAAATCCTCGGAACACTGAAGCTTTCTTT. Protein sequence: CSVLQENPRNTEAFF. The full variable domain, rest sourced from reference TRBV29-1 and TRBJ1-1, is SAVISQKPSRDICQRGTSLTIQCQVDSQVTMMFWYRQQPGQSLTLIATANQGSEATYESGFVIDKFPISRPNLTFSTLTVSNMSPEDSSIYLCSVLQENPRNTEAFFGQGTRLTVV.

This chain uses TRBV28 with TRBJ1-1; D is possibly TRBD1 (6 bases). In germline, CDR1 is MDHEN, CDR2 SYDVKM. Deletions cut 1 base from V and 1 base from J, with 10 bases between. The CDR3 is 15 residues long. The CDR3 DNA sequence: TGTGCCAGCAGTTTATTGGGGGCAGGGAACACTGAAGCTTTCTTT. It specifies CASSLLGAGNTEAFF.

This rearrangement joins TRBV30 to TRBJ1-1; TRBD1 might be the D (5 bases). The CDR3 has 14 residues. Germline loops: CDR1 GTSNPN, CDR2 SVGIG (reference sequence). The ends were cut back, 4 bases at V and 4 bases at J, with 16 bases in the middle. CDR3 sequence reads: CAWTEQTAITEAFF. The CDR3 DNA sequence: TGTGCCTGGACGGAACAGACAGCCATCACTGAAGCTTTCTTT. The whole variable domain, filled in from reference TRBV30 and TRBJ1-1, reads SQTIHQWPATLVQPVGSPLSLECTVEGTSNPNLYWYRQAAGRGLQLLFYSVGIGQISSEVPQNLSASRPQDRQFILSSKKLLLSDSGFYLCAWTEQTAITEAFFGQGTRLTVV.